Listed below are T cell receptor beta chains from one sample, sequenced in a study of tumor-infiltrating lymphocytes in primary liver carcinoma. MiXCR, applied by TCRdb to the multiplex PCR reads, yields one record per CDR3 protein. The table records about 130,000 distinct CDR3 sequences, 64% of them present only once. Sequencing was done on a sample of liver tumor tissue from sampling region 3. These TCRs come from an older woman with primary liver carcinoma and hepatitis B virus infection. Each CDR3 is given with its conserved first and last residue. The D gene is left open where the match is weak. For some rows the clone size is stated as once, few or many, or as a class when expanded; others skip it.

CDR3 length: 13; V gene: TRBV28; J gene: TRBJ2-7; clone size: .; D gene: .; CDR3 DNA: TGTGCCAGCAAAGCCCCCCTAAGGGCCGATCAGTACTTC; CDR3 protein: CASKAPLRADQYF
CDR3 length: 17; V gene: TRBV4-1; J gene: TRBJ2-3; clone size: many; D gene: .; CDR3 DNA: TGCGCCAGCAGCCAAGGATGGCAGGGAGGACTTGGAGATACGCAGTATTTT; CDR3 protein: CASSQGWQGGLGDTQYF
CDR3 length: 16; V gene: TRBV30; J gene: TRBJ1-6; clone size: .; D gene: TRBD1; CDR3 DNA: TGTGCCTGGAGCATCCGACGCGCAGGGGGCGAGTCACCCCTCCACTTT; CDR3 protein: CAWSIRRAGGESPLHF
CDR3 length: 17; V gene: TRBV5-1; J gene: TRBJ2-5; clone size: few; D gene: TRBD2; CDR3 DNA: TGCGCCAGCAGCTTGGTACGGGGCGGGAGGTCGGAAGAGACCCAGTACTTC; CDR3 protein: CASSLVRGGRSEETQYF
CDR3 length: 12; V gene: TRBV12-3/TRBV12-4; J gene: TRBJ1-1; clone size: .; D gene: .; CDR3 DNA: TGTGCCAGCAGTTCCCCGAACACTGAAGCTTTCTTT; CDR3 protein: CASSSPNTEAFF
CDR3 length: 14; V gene: TRBV11-1; J gene: TRBJ2-7; clone size: .; D gene: .; CDR3 DNA: TGTACCAGCAGCTATTCAAGAGGCTCATACGAGCAGTACTTC; CDR3 protein: CTSSYSRGSYEQYF
CDR3 length: 20; V gene: TRBV11-2; J gene: TRBJ2-3; clone size: .; D gene: .; CDR3 DNA: TGTGCCAGCAGCTTAAGGGGCCTAGTGGGATTGAGAGTCCGCACAGATATGCAGTATTTC; CDR3 protein: CASSLRGLVGLRVRTDMQYF
CDR3 length: 13; V gene: TRBV7-9; J gene: TRBJ1-1; clone size: .; D gene: .; CDR3 DNA: TGTGCCAACAGCCTGCCTGGGGGCACTGACGCTTTCTTT; CDR3 protein: CANSLPGGTDAFF
CDR3 length: 16; V gene: TRBV11-2; J gene: TRBJ2-3; clone size: .; D gene: .; CDR3 DNA: TGTGCCAGCAGCCGGGGGATGGAGGAGGATAGGGATACGCTGTATTTT; CDR3 protein: CASSRGMEEDRDTLYF
CDR3 length: 16; V gene: TRBV5-1; J gene: TRBJ2-6; clone size: .; D gene: .; CDR3 DNA: TGCACCATCAGCTTTGGACAGATCTCTGGGGCCAACGTCCTGACTTTC; CDR3 protein: CTISFGQISGANVLTF
CDR3 length: 16; V gene: TRBV24-1; J gene: TRBJ2-1; clone size: .; D gene: TRBD1; CDR3 DNA: TGTGCCACCAGTGATTTGTCAGCGGACAGGGGCGGTGAGCAGTTCTTC; CDR3 protein: CATSDLSADRGGEQFF
CDR3 length: 17; V gene: TRBV7-9; J gene: TRBJ2-3; clone size: many; D gene: TRBD2; CDR3 DNA: TGTGCCAGCAGCGGGCCAGGCGGTGCGGGAGAAACAGATACGCAGTATTTT; CDR3 protein: CASSGPGGAGETDTQYF
CDR3 length: 13; V gene: TRBV28; J gene: TRBJ2-7; clone size: .; D gene: .; CDR3 DNA: TGTGCCAGCACCGAAAGGAGCTCCTACGAGCAGTACTTC; CDR3 protein: CASTERSSYEQYF
CDR3 length: 15; V gene: TRBV12-3/TRBV12-4; J gene: TRBJ1-4; clone size: .; D gene: TRBD1; CDR3 DNA: TGTGCCAGCAGTTTCGGACAGGGGCCGTACGAAAAACTGTTTTTT; CDR3 protein: CASSFGQGPYEKLFF
CDR3 length: 15; V gene: TRBV11-2; J gene: TRBJ2-1; clone size: .; D gene: .; CDR3 DNA: TGTGCCAGGAGCCCCTCCTGGGCGGTCCCTGGGGGGCAGTTCTTC; CDR3 protein: CARSPSWAVPGGQFF
CDR3 length: 13; V gene: TRBV5-5; J gene: TRBJ1-1; clone size: .; D gene: .; CDR3 DNA: TGTGCCATCAGCCGGGAGTTCAACACTGAAGCTCTCTTT; CDR3 protein: CAISREFNTEALF
CDR3 length: 14; V gene: TRBV28; J gene: TRBJ1-1; clone size: .; D gene: .; CDR3 DNA: TGTGCCAGCAGCTTAGGAGCCGGACATGGTGATGCTTTCTTT; CDR3 protein: CASSLGAGHGDAFF
CDR3 length: 14; V gene: TRBV28; J gene: TRBJ2-3; clone size: .; D gene: TRBD1; CDR3 DNA: TGTGCCAGCAGTGACAGGGTGAGCACAGATACGCAGTATTTT; CDR3 protein: CASSDRVSTDTQYF